Shown below are 15 T cell receptor beta chains from a single sample sequenced in a study of CD8 T cells in Susac syndrome. When the RNA was reverse transcribed, random hexamers were used with an input of about 0.5 to 1 ug. TCRdb re-derived calls from the immunoSEQ multiplex PCR reads in MiXCR, one entry per CDR3 protein. Of 200,000 or so distinct CDR3 sequences listed, 90% to 95% are singletons. Sequencing used CD4+ T cells from PBMCs. The source of these receptors is a human donor with multiple sclerosis.

This chain uses TRBV4-1 with TRBJ2-7; the D gene is possibly TRBD1 (5 bases). This CDR3 is 14 amino acids long. CDR1 and CDR2 (germline): MGHRA, YSYEKL. With 2 bases removed from V and 7 bases from J, the gap between germline ends came to 15 bases. CDR3 nucleotides: TGCGCCAGCAGCCAACGCCAGGGAAGGGGAGAGCAGTACTTC. Amino acid sequence: CASSQRQGRGEQYF.

The gene calls are TRBV11-2 and TRBJ2-2; no firm D call. The CDR3 runs 11 residues. V lost 0 bases to trimming and J lost 13 bases, with 6 bases between them. Germline V gene sequence: CDR1 SGHAT, CDR2 FQNNGV. CDR3 sequence (DNA): TGTGCCAGCAGCTTAGACGGTTGGCTGTTTTTT. This translates into CASSLDGWLFF.

The chain combines TRBV7-3 with TRBJ2-5, with no clear D. The CDR3 runs 14 residues. V lost 0 bases to trimming and J lost 3 bases, with 8 bases between them. Germline V lookup: CDR1 SGHTA, CDR2 FQGTGA. CDR3 nucleotide sequence: TGTGCCAGCAGCTTAACGGCCGGTAAAGAGACCCAGTACTTC. The encoded protein is CASSLTAGKETQYF.

This chain links TRBV20-1 with TRBJ2-7, with D perhaps matching TRBD1 or TRBD2 (7 bases each). V gave up 4 bases and J gave up 5 bases, with 18 bases separating them. This CDR3 has 14 amino acids. CDR1 DFQATT and CDR2 SNEGSKA come from the germline V gene (reference sequence). The CDR3 protein is CSAKTRGGGHEQYF. In DNA, the CDR3 is TGCAGTGCTAAGACCAGGGGAGGGGGCCACGAGCAGTACTTC.

The chain employs TRBV2 and TRBJ2-5; no definite D call. V was pared by 1 base and J by 1 base, with 7 bases between. The CDR3 runs 14 residues. Germline V CDR1 and CDR2: SNHLY, FYNNEI. CDR3 coding DNA: TGTGCCAGCAGTGAAGAATACCTCCAAGAGACCCAGTACTTC. Protein: CASSEEYLQETQYF.

V usage is TRBV30 and J usage is TRBJ2-5, with D perhaps matching TRBD1 (7 bases). Trimming took off 4 bases at V and 5 bases at J, with 11 bases between the two ends. Germline V gives CDR1 GTSNPN, CDR2 SVGIG (reference sequence). This CDR3 contains 12 residues. The CDR3 here is CAWMAGGETQYF. The CDR3 DNA reads TGTGCCTGGATGGCAGGGGGGGAGACCCAGTACTTC.

The J gene is TRBJ2-3, the V gene TRBV11-2, with D unclear. The CDR3 extends over 15 amino acids. CDR1 SGHAT and CDR2 FQNNGV come from the germline V gene. V was pared by 0 bases and J by 2 bases, with 9 bases between. Here the CDR3 reads CASSLEIVPTDTQYF. The CDR3 region has the DNA TGTGCCAGCAGCTTAGAGATTGTCCCCACAGATACGCAGTATTTT.

The chain has TRBV7-6 and TRBJ2-1; no clear D gene. The CDR3 consists of 13 residues. V was pared by 7 bases and J by 7 bases, with 14 bases between. Germline CDR1 reads SGHVS; CDR2 reads FNYEAQ. The CDR3 is CASTQLPGNEQFF. CDR3 nucleotide sequence: TGTGCCAGCACCCAACTCCCCGGTAATGAGCAGTTCTTC. Looking up the rest from reference TRBV7-6 and TRBJ2-1 gives the full variable domain: GAGVSQSPRYKVTKRGQDVALRCDPISGHVSLYWYRQALGQGPEFLTYFNYEAQQDKSGLPNDRFSAERPEGSISTLTIQRTEQRDSAMYRCASTQLPGNEQFFGPGTRLTVL.

The chain combines TRBV9 with TRBJ2-7; a possible D gene is TRBD2 (6 bases). Germline lookup yields CDR1 SGDLS and CDR2 YYNGEE. The CDR3 has 13 residues. Trimming cost V 2 bases and J 6 bases, with 12 bases left between them. The CDR3 protein is CASSVRTTGEQYF. The CDR3 nucleotides are TGTGCCAGCAGCGTGCGGACTACGGGCGAGCAGTACTTC.

The chain links TRBV27 to TRBJ2-3; TRBD2 agrees at 10 bases. From germline, CDR1 is MNHEY and CDR2 SMNVEV (reference sequence). This CDR3 contains 16 residues. The ends lost 1 base at V and 6 bases at J; junction bases unmatched: 7. This CDR3 is CASSLYLAGVSDTQYF. In DNA, the CDR3 is TGTGCCAGCAGTTTATACCTAGCGGGGGTCAGCGATACGCAGTATTTT.

V and J are TRBV3-1 and TRBJ2-3; possibly TRBD2 for D (5 bases). Germline loops: CDR1 LGHDT, CDR2 YNNKEL (reference sequence). V lost 0 bases, J lost 5 bases, and 6 bases lay in between. The CDR3 has 13 amino acids. CDR3: CASSQEGRDTQYF. The CDR3 DNA sequence: TGTGCCAGCAGCCAAGAGGGGAGAGATACGCAGTATTTT.

The chain has TRBV5-1 and TRBJ2-5, with D possibly matching TRBD2 (5 bases). The CDR3 loop spans 14 amino acids. Germline V gives CDR1 SGHRS, CDR2 YFSETQ. The V gene lost 0 bases and the J gene lost 5 bases, with 11 bases spanning the gap. CDR3 sequence: CASSLADGGETQYF. The CDR3 nucleotides read TGCGCCAGCAGCTTGGCCGACGGCGGGGAGACCCAGTACTTC.

This chain connects TRBV10-3 to TRBJ1-1; 8 positions agree with TRBD1. J gave up 6 bases and V 2 bases, and 2 bases lay outside the gene matches. This CDR3 has 13 amino acids. CDR1 and CDR2 from the germline V gene are ENHRY and SYGVKD. The CDR3 region is CAISEGTGPEAFF. CDR3 DNA sequence: TGTGCCATCAGTGAGGGGACAGGCCCTGAAGCTTTCTTT.

The chain combines TRBV4-1 with TRBJ2-4; TRBD2 might be the D (5 bases). The CDR3 spans 18 residues. Looked up from germline, CDR1 is MGHRA and CDR2 is YSYEKL. Trimming stripped 1 base from V and 0 bases from J, with 16 bases between. CDR3 bases: TGCGCCAGCAGCCAAGGGATCGGCTGGACTGAAGCCAAAAACATTCAGTACTTC. This encodes CASSQGIGWTEAKNIQYF.

The chain employs TRBV6-1 and TRBJ2-1, with 7 bases identical to TRBD2. J lost 5 bases, V lost 7 bases, and 11 bases had no gene match. CDR1 is MNHNS and CDR2 is SASEGT in the germline V gene. The CDR3 runs 15 residues. CDR3 loop: CASTAGWGVNNEQFF. The CDR3 coding sequence is TGTGCCAGCACAGCGGGATGGGGTGTTAACAATGAGCAGTTCTTC.